A selection of T cell receptor beta chains follows, all from one sample in a study of T-cell reconstitution after alpha-beta-depleted transplantation in children. TCRdb passed the PCR reads through MiXCR, listing each CDR3 protein once. The profile shows hundreds of thousands of distinct CDR3 sequences, 7% to 9% of them singletons. Specimen: PBMCs, mostly from graft donor cells, collected 360 days after TCRalphabeta/CD19-depleted stem cell transplant. The receptors were sampled from a male patient aged 2-15 years who had a stem cell transplant for acute myeloid leukemia, so the T cells may come from the graft donor. Both conserved end residues are part of each CDR3. Fields, in order: D gene, clone size, J gene, V gene, CDR3 DNA, CDR3 protein. A D gene is named only where the DNA matches it firmly. Size tells how often a clone was seen (once, few, many) or the class of an expanded clone, and some rows leave it out.

>TRBD1|many|TRBJ2-3|TRBV20-1
TGCAGTGCTTGTACCACAGGGGCGGATACGCAGTATTTT
CSACTTGADTQYF
>TRBD2|NA|TRBJ2-1|TRBV6-5
TGTGCCAGCAGTTACACCGGGACTAGCGTTGAGCAGTTCTTC
CASSYTGTSVEQFF
>TRBD1|few|TRBJ1-1|TRBV10-3
TGTGCCATCAGTGGGGACAGGGGGGACACTGAAGCTTTCTTT
CAISGDRGDTEAFF
>NA|few|TRBJ2-3|TRBV6-5
TGTGCCAGCAGTTACGAGGGCGGGGCCACAGATACGCAGTATTTT
CASSYEGGATDTQYF
>NA|few|TRBJ2-1|TRBV5-5
TGTGCCAGCAGCTTGGTTGGGGGCGATGAGCAGTTCTTC
CASSLVGGDEQFF
>NA|NA|TRBJ2-5|TRBV25-1
TGTGCCAGCAGTGAATATTGGCCGGGAGCAGAGACCCAGTACTTC
CASSEYWPGAETQYF
>NA|NA|TRBJ2-5|TRBV5-5
TGTGCCAGCAGCCCAGTGGCGCTACAAGAGACCCAGTACTTC
CASSPVALQETQYF
>NA|NA|TRBJ2-3|TRBV27
TGTGCCAGCAGTCCCGAGTGGTCGCTAGGAGATACGCAGTATTTT
CASSPEWSLGDTQYF
>NA|many|TRBJ1-6|TRBV12-3/TRBV12-4
TGTGCCAGCAGTTTAAGTCCTGCGGGGAATTCACCCCTCCACTTT
CASSLSPAGNSPLHF
>NA|NA|TRBJ1-5|TRBV10-3
TGTGCCGTAACAGGGACCGAGGGATATATGAGCAATCAGCCCCAGCATTTT
CAVTGTEGYMSNQPQHF
>NA|few|TRBJ2-1|TRBV4-3
TGCGCCAGCAGCCAAGATCTATACGGTGCATCCTACAATGAGCAGTTCTTC
CASSQDLYGASYNEQFF
>TRBD2|few|TRBJ2-3|TRBV7-8
TGTGCCAGCAGCTACGGACTAGAGGCCACAGATACGCAGTATTTT
CASSYGLEATDTQYF
>TRBD2|NA|TRBJ2-7|TRBV10-3
TGTGCCATCAGTGGGACGACTAGCTCGGGCTACGAGCAGTACTTC
CAISGTTSSGYEQYF
>TRBD1|NA|TRBJ2-7|TRBV12-3/TRBV12-4
TGTGCCAGCTCCCGGGACAGACCCTCCTACGAGCAGTACTTC
CASSRDRPSYEQYF
>NA|NA|TRBJ2-1|TRBV12-3/TRBV12-4
TGTGCCAGCAGTCCTCGGCGGGACAATGAGCAGTTCTTC
CASSPRRDNEQFF
>TRBD1|few|TRBJ2-2|TRBV7-2
TGTGCCAGCAACTACCCAGGGGGAACCGGGGAGCTGTTTTTT
CASNYPGGTGELFF
>NA|NA|TRBJ2-2|TRBV12-3/TRBV12-4
TGTGCCAGCACAAAGGACACCGGGGAGCTGTTTTTT
CASTKDTGELFF
>TRBD2|few|TRBJ2-7|TRBV12-5
TGTGCTAGTGGTTCGACTAGCGAGACCTACGAGCAGTACTTC
CASGSTSETYEQYF
>NA|NA|TRBJ2-7|TRBV6-2/TRBV6-3
TGTGCCAGCAGTTGGATGGGGGACGTAGACGAGCAGTACTTC
CASSWMGDVDEQYF
>NA|many|TRBJ1-1|TRBV6-5
TGTGCCAGCAGCAGGCGGGGGCGCGGGACTGAAGCTTTCTTT
CASSRRGRGTEAFF
>NA|NA|TRBJ2-3|TRBV10-2
TGCGCCTCGAAGCGTGGGGCGGGGGCTAGCACAGATACGCAGTATTTT
CASKRGAGASTDTQYF
>NA|many|TRBJ2-7|TRBV20-1
TGCAGTGCTTTTAGTGTGGAGTTCTACGAGCAGTACTTC
CSAFSVEFYEQYF
>NA|many|TRBJ2-5|TRBV15
TGTGCCACCAGCAGAGATCCCCAAGAGACCCAGTACTTC
CATSRDPQETQYF
>NA|many|TRBJ1-2|TRBV6-5
TGTGCCAGCAGTTACTCTACTGGGGCAGGGAACTATGGCTACACCTTC
CASSYSTGAGNYGYTF
>NA|many|TRBJ2-1|TRBV20-1
TGCAGTGCTAGAGCGCCGGGCAGATACAATGAGCAGTTCTTC
CSARAPGRYNEQFF
>NA|NA|TRBJ2-4|TRBV7-2
TGTGCCAGCAGCTTAAGGTTCTCGGACATTCAGTACTTC
CASSLRFSDIQYF
>NA|NA|TRBJ2-7|TRBV20-1
TGCAGTGCTAGAGGGGCCTCCTACGAGCAGTACTTC
CSARGASYEQYF
>NA|NA|TRBJ2-2|TRBV12-5
TGTGCTAGTGGTTTAATGGAGGAGCTGTTTTTT
CASGLMEELFF
>NA|few|TRBJ1-6|TRBV7-2
TGTGCCAGCAGCTTAGATGGGGGGAGTACTTCACCCCTCCACTTT
CASSLDGGSTSPLHF
>NA|NA|TRBJ2-1|TRBV4-3
TGCGCCAGCAGCCCCGGAGGTTTTGGCGCCTCCTACAATGAGCAGTTCTTC
CASSPGGFGASYNEQFF
>NA|NA|TRBJ2-2|TRBV25-1
TGTGCCAGCAGTGGGATCTATCGCTACGGGGAGCTGTTTTTT
CASSGIYRYGELFF
>NA|many|TRBJ2-7|TRBV7-2
TGTGCCAGCAGCTTAGTTCAGCGGAGTTACGAGCAGTACTTC
CASSLVQRSYEQYF
>NA|many|TRBJ2-1|TRBV20-1
TGCAGTGCTAGGGCCGAAAATGAGCAGTTCTTC
CSARAENEQFF
>TRBD2|NA|TRBJ2-7|TRBV3-1
TGTGCCAGCAGCCGGGGACTAGCGGGCTCCTACGAGCAGTACTTC
CASSRGLAGSYEQYF
>NA|NA|TRBJ2-4|TRBV4-3
TGCGCCAGCAGCCAAGATGGAGTAGCCAAAAACATTCAGTACTTC
CASSQDGVAKNIQYF
>NA|many|TRBJ2-4|TRBV5-1
TGCGCCAGCAGCTTACAGGGAGCCGAAAACATTCAGTACTTC
CASSLQGAENIQYF
>TRBD2|few|TRBJ2-5|TRBV4-3
TGCGCCAGCAGCCGGGGGTGGGGCGCGGGAGTCTTTATGGAGACCCAGTACTTC
CASSRGWGAGVFMETQYF
>NA|few|TRBJ2-3|TRBV10-3
TGTGCCATTCAGGGCCCGACAGATACGCAGTATTTT
CAIQGPTDTQYF
>NA|many|TRBJ2-6|TRBV10-3
TGTGCCATCGAAAGCTCTGGGGCCAACGTCCTGACTTTC
CAIESSGANVLTF
>NA|few|TRBJ2-5|TRBV5-1
TGCGCCAGCAGCTTGGGCAAGGAGGGGCTTTGGCAAGAGACCCAGTACTTC
CASSLGKEGLWQETQYF
>TRBD2|many|TRBJ2-1|TRBV5-1
TGCGCCAGCGGACCCTGGACTAGCGGGGGCAATGAGCAGTTCTTC
CASGPWTSGGNEQFF
>TRBD2|many|TRBJ2-1|TRBV29-1
TGCAGCGTTGACCCCAATGCGGGAGGTATTAATGAGCAGTTCTTC
CSVDPNAGGINEQFF
>NA|many|TRBJ2-1|TRBV5-4
TGTGCCAGCAGCTTGGCCCCCGGACAGTATGTAGGGAATGAGCAGTTCTTC
CASSLAPGQYVGNEQFF
>NA|NA|TRBJ1-1|TRBV29-1
TGCAGCGTTGAAGATTTAACGGGGGCTTACGCTTTCTTT
CSVEDLTGAYAFF
>NA|NA|TRBJ2-5|TRBV12-3/TRBV12-4
TGTGCCAGCAGCCCAATTGGGGGGCCCTTAGTCTTC
CASSPIGGPLVF
>TRBD2|few|TRBJ2-7|TRBV7-9
TGTGCCAGCAGCACGACTAGCGGGAGGGCCCATTCCTACGAGCAGTACTTC
CASSTTSGRAHSYEQYF
>NA|many|TRBJ1-2|TRBV11-2
TGTGCCAGCAGCCCCCAGGCGGCAGCCTATGGCTACACCTTC
CASSPQAAAYGYTF
>NA|many|TRBJ2-1|TRBV12-3/TRBV12-4
TGTGCCAGCAGTTTAGAGCTAGCGCCTGACAATGAGCAGTTCTTC
CASSLELAPDNEQFF
>NA|few|TRBJ2-5|TRBV20-1
TGCAGTGCTAGAGATCCCAGGGATAGGGAGACCCAGTACTTC
CSARDPRDRETQYF
>TRBD1|NA|TRBJ2-6|TRBV19
TGTGCCAGTAGTGCCGGGACAGGGATCTCTGGGGCCAACGTCCTGACTTTC
CASSAGTGISGANVLTF
>NA|many|TRBJ2-5|TRBV20-1
TGCAGTGTCAGTGGGGGAAGGGAGACCCAGTACTTC
CSVSGGRETQYF
>NA|NA|TRBJ2-7|TRBV20-1
TGCAGTGCGGTTTTACCCGGGAGCACCTACGAGCAGTACTTC
CSAVLPGSTYEQYF